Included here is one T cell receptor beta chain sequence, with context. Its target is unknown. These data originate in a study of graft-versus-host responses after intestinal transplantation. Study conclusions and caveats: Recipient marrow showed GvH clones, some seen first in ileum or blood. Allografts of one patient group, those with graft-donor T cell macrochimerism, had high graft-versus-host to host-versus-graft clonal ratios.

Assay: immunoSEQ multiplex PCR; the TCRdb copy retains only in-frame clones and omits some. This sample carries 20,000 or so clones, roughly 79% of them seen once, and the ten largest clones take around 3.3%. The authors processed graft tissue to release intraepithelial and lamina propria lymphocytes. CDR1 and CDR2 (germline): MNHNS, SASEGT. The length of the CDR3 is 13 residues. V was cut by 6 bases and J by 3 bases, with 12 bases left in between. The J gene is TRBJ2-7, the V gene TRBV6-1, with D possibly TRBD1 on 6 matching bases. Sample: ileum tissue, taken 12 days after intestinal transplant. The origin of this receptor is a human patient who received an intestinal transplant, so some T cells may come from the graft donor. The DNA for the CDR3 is TGTGCCAGCAGCCCGGGACACCTCTACGAGCAGTACTTC. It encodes CASSPGHLYEQYF.